A single sample is the source of the 20 T cell receptor beta chains below, sequenced in a study of shared clonotypes between healthy human individuals. TCRdb keeps only in-frame clones here, not all; method: immunoSEQ multiplex PCR. The repertoire includes millions of clones, over 85% of them detected once, and 0.13% to 0.15% sits in the top ten. Sequenced sample: naive CD4+ T cells sorted from blood. Sample subset: CD45RA+ positively selected. These receptors were obtained from a man between 18 and 29 years old in good health.

The chain is built from TRBV9 and TRBJ2-4; TRBD2 agrees at 16 bases. Trimming cost V 0 bases and J 1 base; bases outside gene matches: 16. The CDR3 length is 23 residues. In germline, CDR1 is SGDLS, CDR2 YYNGEE. CDR3 protein: CASSVGLPGTSGRAPSAKNIQYF. The CDR3 nucleotides read TGTGCCAGCAGCGTAGGTCTCCCGGGGACTAGCGGGAGGGCCCCCTCGGCCAAAAACATTCAGTACTTC.

V gene TRBV9 combines with J gene TRBJ2-3; D is ambiguous. Germline CDR1 and CDR2: SGDLS and YYNGEE. The CDR3 contains 18 residues. V lost 0 bases and J lost 0, with 17 bases in between. This CDR3 reads CASSVGSASISSTDTQYF. The CDR3 bases are TGTGCCAGCAGCGTAGGTAGTGCGAGCATCTCTAGCACAGATACGCAGTATTTT.

This chain uses TRBV2 with TRBJ2-2; D not resolved. Germline V gene data show CDR1 as SNHLY and CDR2 as FYNNEI. The CDR3 contains 15 residues. Trimming left V 2 bases short and J 4 bases short, with 11 bases between. This CDR3 reads CASSEYDSGTGELFF. In DNA form, the CDR3 reads TGTGCCAGCAGTGAATATGATTCCGGCACCGGGGAGCTGTTTTTT.

This chain uses TRBV5-1 with TRBJ1-2; 9 bases fit TRBD1. Germline V gene data show CDR1 as SGHRS and CDR2 as YFSETQ. J gave up 8 bases and V 2 bases, and 10 bases lay outside the gene matches. This CDR3 is 15 amino acids long. CDR3 amino acids: CASSLSPGQGAGYTF. The CDR3 DNA is TGCGCCAGCAGCTTATCTCCGGGACAGGGCGCCGGCTACACCTTC.

The chain combines TRBV4-2 with TRBJ2-1; 9 nucleotides match TRBD2. Germline-derived CDR1 and CDR2 are LGHNA and YNFKEQ. The CDR3 spans 19 residues. V shed 4 bases and J 6 bases; nucleotides not matched to a gene: 19. The CDR3 sequence is CASSRVRGYSSGDGNEQFF. The DNA of the CDR3 is TGTGCCAGCAGCCGGGTGAGGGGGTATTCTAGCGGGGATGGCAATGAGCAGTTCTTC.

The V call is TRBV19, the J call TRBJ1-5; no reliable D call. The CDR3 is 15 amino acids. V lost 1 base to trimming and J lost 4 bases, with 11 bases between them. Germline CDR1 is LNHDA and CDR2 is SQIVND (reference sequence). The chain's CDR3 is CASSIGGRVNQPQHF. CDR3 sequence (DNA): TGTGCCAGTAGTATAGGAGGGAGAGTGAATCAGCCCCAGCATTTT.

This clone was seen a few times. This chain joins TRBV2 and TRBJ1-1; 9 nucleotides align to TRBD1. The CDR3 loop spans 14 amino acids. Germline assignment: CDR1 SNHLY and CDR2 FYNNEI. The trim removed 7 bases at V and 3 bases at J, leaving 6 bases unmatched. The CDR3 DNA reads as TGTGCCAGCAAAAGGGACAGGGTGGACACTGAAGCTTTCTTT. It codes for CASKRDRVDTEAFF. The full variable domain, its missing parts supplied by reference TRBV2 and TRBJ1-1, is EPEVTQTPSHQVTQMGQEVILRCVPISNHLYFYWYRQILGQKVEFLVSFYNNEISEKSEIFDDQFSVERPDGSNFTLKIRSTKLEDSAMYFCASKRDRVDTEAFFGQGTRLTVV.

The chain couples TRBV6-1 to TRBJ1-5; weak D call: TRBD1 (6 bases). The V end was cut by 0 bases, the J end by 7 bases, with 22 bases between. Germline CDR1 MNHNS, CDR2 SASEGT. The length of the CDR3 is 18 residues. The CDR3 sequence: CASSEAPGQGLIFQPQHF. The DNA for the CDR3 is TGTGCCAGCAGTGAAGCTCCCGGGCAGGGGCTTATCTTCCAGCCCCAGCATTTT.

About this clone itself: Other DNA sequences in the sample encode the same CDR3. This rearrangement joins TRBV5-1 to TRBJ1-1; no clear D gene. With 2 bases removed from V and 1 base from J, the gap between germline ends came to 9 bases. Looked up from germline, CDR1 is SGHRS and CDR2 is YFSETQ. This CDR3 spans 14 amino acids. The CDR3 nucleotides are TGCGCCAGCAGCTTAGGGCTAGAGAACACTGAAGCTTTCTTT. It translates to CASSLGLENTEAFF.

The chain couples TRBV2 to TRBJ2-1; D might be TRBD2 (5 bases). Germline assignment: CDR1 SNHLY and CDR2 FYNNEI. Trimming took off 10 bases at V and 5 bases at J, with 21 bases between the two ends. There are 15 residues in the CDR3. The CDR3 loop is CATPEWGVGDNEQFF. In nucleotides, the CDR3 is TGTGCCACCCCAGAGTGGGGAGTCGGCGACAATGAGCAGTTCTTC.

This rearrangement joins TRBV9 to TRBJ2-3, with TRBD1 identical over 7 bases. This CDR3 is 17 amino acids long. Germline CDR1 SGDLS, CDR2 YYNGEE. With V trimmed by 1 base and J by 2 bases, 10 bases remained unmatched. DNA for the CDR3: TGTGCCAGCAGCGTAAACGGGGACAGCTTCGTCACAGATACGCAGTATTTT. Its protein product is CASSVNGDSFVTDTQYF.

For this clone: Other DNA sequences within the sample encode an identical CDR3. The rearrangement uses TRBV19 and TRBJ1-2; D is ambiguous. V was clipped by 1 base and J by 4 bases, with 7 bases between them. CDR3 length equals 13 residues. Germline CDR1 and CDR2: LNHDA and SQIVND (reference sequence). The CDR3 region is CASSIGTGYGYTF. The CDR3 bases are TGTGCCAGTAGTATAGGAACTGGCTATGGCTACACCTTC.

The chain recombines TRBV7-9 with TRBJ2-7; 7 bases line up with TRBD1. The CDR3 has 15 amino acids. J gave up 3 bases and V 3 bases, and 8 bases lay outside the gene matches. Looked up from germline, CDR1 is SEHNR and CDR2 is FQNEAQ (reference sequence). CDR3 amino acids: CASSFGPQGNYEQYF. CDR3 DNA sequence: TGTGCCAGCAGCTTCGGGCCACAGGGGAACTACGAGCAGTACTTC. The whole variable domain, filled in from reference TRBV7-9 and TRBJ2-7, reads DTGVSQNPRHKITKRGQNVTFRCDPISEHNRLYWYRQTLGQGPEFLTYFQNEAQLEKSRLLSDRFSAERPKGSFSTLEIQRTEQGDSAMYLCASSFGPQGNYEQYFGPGTRLTVT.

The chain has TRBV10-1 and TRBJ2-2; TRBD2 agrees at 7 bases. The CDR3 is made up of 12 amino acids. V was clipped by 8 bases and J by 5 bases; unmatched bases: 2. CDR1 is WNHNN, CDR2 SYGVQD, per germline (reference sequence). DNA for the CDR3: TGCGCCAGCCAGCGGGAAACCGGGGAGCTGTTTTTT. It codes for CASQRETGELFF.

This clone was counted once. The chain combines TRBV4-1 with TRBJ1-3; tentative D call: TRBD1 (6 bases). V was pared by 1 base and J by 4 bases, with 14 bases between. The germline V gene has CDR1 MGHRA and CDR2 YSYEKL. This CDR3 spans 16 amino acids. Written as DNA, the CDR3 is TGCGCCAGCAGCCAAGGACGACAGGCGGGAGGAAACACCATATATTTT. This codes for CASSQGRQAGGNTIYF.

The chain has TRBV6-1 and TRBJ1-3, with D unclear. The V gene's germline CDR1 is MNHNS and CDR2 SASEGT. With 7 bases removed from V and 3 bases from J, the gap between germline ends came to 10 bases. The CDR3 has 13 residues. CDR3 nucleotides: TGTGCCAGCATACCGGGGAATGGAAACACCATATATTTT. Amino acid sequence: CASIPGNGNTIYF.

The chain combines TRBV27 with TRBJ2-7; no clear D gene. The germline V gene encodes CDR1 MNHEY and CDR2 SMNVEV (reference sequence). The CDR3 contains 13 residues. V was trimmed by 5 bases and J by 5 bases, leaving 13 bases between them. In DNA form, the CDR3 reads TGTGCCAGCAGTCCGTACAAAGGGAACGAGCAGTACTTC. Its protein is CASSPYKGNEQYF.

CDR3 sequence: CASSPPNHYGYTF. The CDR3 DNA is TGTGCCAGCTCACCACCGAATCACTATGGCTACACCTTC. V gene TRBV18 combines with J gene TRBJ1-2; D remains unclear. The V end was cut by 0 bases, the J end by 3 bases, with 5 bases between. The CDR3 has 13 amino acids. Germline CDR1 and CDR2: KGHSH and LQKENI.

The J gene is TRBJ1-3, the V gene TRBV29-1; a weak D match, TRBD1 (5 bases). Germline V gene data show CDR1 as SQVTM and CDR2 as ANQGSEA. CDR3 length: 15 amino acids. Trimming shortened V by 0 bases and J by 5 bases, and 14 bases separated the two germline ends. This CDR3 is CSVEDWGDIRNTIYF. For the CDR3, the DNA is TGCAGCGTTGAAGATTGGGGGGATATAAGAAACACCATATATTTT.

The V call is TRBV5-8, the J call TRBJ2-1; perhaps TRBD2 as D (6 bases). Germline V gene lookup returns CDR1 SGHTS and CDR2 YDEGEE. Between the trimmed V and J ends, which lost 1 base and 4 bases, there was a span of 15 bases. The CDR3 is 16 residues long. The CDR3 spells CASSLRLLALYNEQFF. CDR3 nucleotides: TGTGCCAGCAGCTTGCGGCTCCTAGCGTTATACAATGAGCAGTTCTTC.